These 18 T cell receptor beta chains came from one sample sequenced in a study of tumor and adjacent non-tumor tissue in lung cancer. TCRbeta libraries were built with three rounds of nested PCR, modified from ARM-PCR. A single record per CDR3 protein comes from TCRdb applying MiXCR to the multiplex PCR reads. Of 80,000 to 130,000 distinct CDR3 sequences in the sample, 65% were seen once. No cell sorting was done before RNA was extracted from the tissue. Distant lung tissue was collected more than 3 cm away from the tumor edge. The specimen sequenced was distant non-tumor lung tissue. These receptors all come from a young man with non-small cell lung cancer.

On this clonotype itself: Since a much larger clone is just one base distant, this may be a read error. The V call is TRBV13, the J call TRBJ1-1; 8 bases map to TRBD1. This CDR3 spans 15 amino acids. Trimming removed 8 bases from V and 1 base from J; junction bases left unmatched: 9. Per the germline V gene, CDR1 is PRHDT and CDR2 is FYEKMQ (reference sequence). The CDR3 here is CASCTRQGTNTEAFF. The CDR3 coding sequence is TGTGCCAGCTGCACGCGACAGGGGACGAACACTGAAGCTTTCTTT.

Ten or more counts support this clonotype. The V and J genes are TRBV12-3 or TRBV12-4 and TRBJ2-7, with D hard to call. V lost 6 bases and J 2 bases, leaving 8 bases between the germline ends. The CDR3 is 12 residues long. The CDR3 DNA sequence: TGTGCCAGCAGAGATGACACCTACGAGCAGTACTTC. It translates to CASRDDTYEQYF.

With regard to this clonotype: Germline and junction disagree at one end, which may indicate a read error. The chain employs TRBV6-5 and TRBJ2-1; D gene uncertain. Per the germline V gene, CDR1 is MNHEY and CDR2 is SVGAGI. The CDR3 covers 14 residues. The CDR3 DNA follows: TGTGCCAGCGGTTACTGGCAGTGGGACAATGAGCAGTTCTTC. Translated: CASGYWQWDNEQFF.

This clonotype was seen just once. One end of the junction fails to match germline, which may point to a read error. The chain recombines TRBV9 with TRBJ2-1; TRBD1 might be the D (6 bases). The CDR3 is 14 amino acids. Germline-derived CDR1 and CDR2 are SGDLS and YYNGEE. The CDR3 DNA is TGTGACAGCAGTGTAGAACAGGGATCATATGAGCAGTTCTTC. Its translation: CDSSVEQGSYEQFF.

J is TRBJ2-1 and V is TRBV20-1; 9 nucleotides agree with TRBD2. Germline CDR1 is DFQATT and CDR2 is SNEGSKA (reference sequence). V was clipped by 3 bases and J by 7 bases; unmatched bases: 10. There are 15 residues in the CDR3. CDR3 sequence: CSARDTSGRRNEQFF. DNA of the CDR3: TGCAGTGCTAGGGATACCAGCGGGAGGAGGAATGAGCAGTTCTTC.

In the case of this clonotype: A read error may produce the germline difference seen at one junction end. The gene calls are TRBV20-1 and TRBJ2-7; D unclear. This CDR3 comprises 13 residues. The V gene's germline CDR1 is DFQATT and CDR2 SNEGSKA (reference sequence). In DNA form, the CDR3 reads TGCAGTGCTAGAGATAGGGCCACCTTCGAGCAGCACTTC. Protein sequence: CSARDRATFEQHF.

V and J are TRBV20-1 and TRBJ2-7, with 12 bases aligning to TRBD2. The CDR3 is 17 residues long. Trimming cost V 0 bases and J 10 bases; bases outside gene matches: 16. CDR1 and CDR2 from the germline V gene are DFQATT and SNEGSKA (reference sequence). CDR3 protein: CSARDERLAGGAFEQYF. DNA for the CDR3: TGCAGTGCTAGAGATGAAAGGCTAGCGGGGGGGGCCTTCGAACAGTACTTC.

Only one count was recorded for this clonotype. The chain links TRBV19 to TRBJ1-2; D is unresolved. V gave up 9 bases and J gave up 0 bases, with 20 bases separating them. This CDR3 region has 16 residues. The germline gives CDR1 LNHDA, CDR2 SQIVND (reference sequence). CDR3 DNA sequence: TGTGCCAGCACATTCGGAGCCAGGTCAGCTAACTATGGCTACACCTTC. This encodes CASTFGARSANYGYTF.

Concerning this clonotype itself: Mismatch with germline at one junction end may stem from a read error. The chain links TRBV20-1 to TRBJ2-7; D ambiguous. This CDR3 spans 14 amino acids. From germline, CDR1 is DFQATT and CDR2 SNEGSKA (reference sequence). The CDR3 region has the DNA TGCAGTGTTAGAGAGCTCGAGCACTCCTACGAGCAGTACTTC. Protein product: CSVRELEHSYEQYF.

The chain joins TRBV11-3 to TRBJ2-2; D gene unclear. Germline lookup yields CDR1 SGHNT and CDR2 YENEEA. The V and J ends lost 2 bases and 1 base respectively, with 11 bases between them. The CDR3 is 16 amino acids. The CDR3: CASSLRLTLNTGELFF. The CDR3 DNA reads TGTGCCAGCAGCTTACGGCTAACCTTGAACACCGGGGAGCTGTTTTTT.

On this clonotype itself: At one end the junction does not follow the germline gene, possibly because of a read error. The J gene is TRBJ1-3, the V gene TRBV4-1, with D uncertain. Germline CDR1 and CDR2: MGHRA and YSYEKL. The CDR3 contains 16 residues. The CDR3: CASYQASGGSGNSIYF. CDR3 in DNA: TGCGCCAGCTACCAAGCCTCCGGAGGATCTGGAAACTCCATATATTTT.

A remark on this clonotype: This may stem from a read error, because a much larger clone lies one nucleotide away. V gene TRBV20-1 combines with J gene TRBJ2-3; D is unclear. Germline V gene data show CDR1 as DFQATT and CDR2 as SNEGSKA (reference sequence). CDR3 length: 12 residues. For the CDR3, the DNA is TGCAGTGCCCCACCGAGTTCAGATATGCAGTATTTT. Translated, it gives CSAPPSSDMQYF.

In its sample, this clonotype was seen many times. The chain combines TRBV7-9 with TRBJ2-1; the D is unclear. Looked up from germline, CDR1 is SEHNR and CDR2 is FQNEAQ (reference sequence). Trimming removed 5 bases from V and 6 bases from J, with 8 bases in between. The CDR3 totals 12 residues. The CDR3 coding sequence is TGTGCCAGCAGCCCCAGTGGCAATGAGCAGTTCTTC. Residues: CASSPSGNEQFF.

On this clonotype: This may arise from a read error, as a much more abundant clone is one base away. This chain uses TRBV5-4 with TRBJ2-2; D is perhaps TRBD1 (5 bases). The V gene's germline CDR1 is SGHNT and CDR2 YYREEE (reference sequence). This CDR3 has 13 amino acids. The chain's CDR3 is CANSTGRTGELFF. The CDR3 DNA follows: TGTGCCAACAGCACAGGACGGACCGGGGAGCTGTTTTTT. Supplemented by reference TRBV5-4 and TRBJ2-2, the full variable domain reads ETGVTQSPTHLIKTRGQQVTLRCSSQSGHNTVSWYQQALGQGPQFIFQYYREEENGRGNFPPRFSGLQFPNYSSELNVNALELDDSALYLCANSTGRTGELFFGEGSRLTVL.

The rearrangement links TRBV4-1 to TRBJ1-2; D call uncertain. This CDR3 comprises 15 residues. Trimming removed 3 bases from V and 7 bases from J, with 18 bases in between. Germline V gives CDR1 MGHRA, CDR2 YSYEKL. The CDR3 nucleotides are TGCGCCAGCAGCCATTCGGACGGAGCTATCTGTGGCTACACCTTC. Protein product: CASSHSDGAICGYTF.

A single count supports this clonotype. This chain connects TRBV7-9 to TRBJ2-2; D unresolved. Trimming removed 2 bases at V and 7 bases at J, with 11 bases between. Germline loops: CDR1 SEHNR, CDR2 FQNEAQ (reference sequence). The CDR3 loop spans 14 amino acids. The CDR3 sequence is CASSLLTYIGELFF. In DNA, the CDR3 is TGTGCCAGCAGCTTATTGACTTACATCGGGGAGCTGTTTTTT.

This clonotype showed up just a few times. One end of the junction varies from germline; a read error may be responsible. The V call is TRBV2, the J call TRBJ1-4; D is perhaps TRBD1 (6 bases). The CDR3 has 15 amino acids. Germline loops: CDR1 SNHLY, CDR2 FYNNEI. The CDR3 bases are TGTTCCAGTAAGGGGGACCTTGCAACTAATGAAAAACTGTTTTTT. Translating gives CSSKGDLATNEKLFF.

The chain is built from TRBV7-3 and TRBJ2-1, with TRBD2 matching over 11 bases. This CDR3 has 14 residues. Germline V lookup: CDR1 SGHTA, CDR2 FQGTGA. The J segment lost 5 bases and the V segment lost 5 bases, leaving 2 bases of the junction unmatched. CDR3 protein: CASSPGLADNEQFF. The CDR3 DNA is TGTGCCAGCAGCCCGGGACTAGCGGACAATGAGCAGTTCTTC.